A selection of T cell receptor beta chains follows, all from one sample in a study of early T cells in non-severe SARS-CoV-2 infection. TCRdb independently ran MiXCR on the 5' RACE reads; one entry per CDR3 protein. The sample holds about 64,000 distinct CDR3 sequences, about 11% seen once. The specimen comprised whole blood, sampled at baseline. Receptor source: an adult who was a healthcare worker with PCR-confirmed SARS-CoV-2 infection or an uninfected control (not recorded which). Each CDR3 is given with its conserved first and last residue. Fields, in order: J gene, V gene, CDR3 protein.

>TRBJ2-7|TRBV3-1
CASSLEQGEQYF
>TRBJ2-2|TRBV4-3
CTSSQDIPRMSGELFF
>TRBJ1-6|TRBV12-3/TRBV12-4
CASSLEGSYNSPLHF
>TRBJ1-2|TRBV19
CASSISSGSYGYTF
>TRBJ2-2|TRBV7-9
CASRGSWAVTGELFF
>TRBJ2-7|TRBV11-2
CASSFTDTGVSEQYF
>TRBJ1-3|TRBV4-3
CASSQDLGGRGGNTIYF
>TRBJ1-1|TRBV2
CASSSDRRNTEAFF
>TRBJ1-2|TRBV4-1
CASSQETGVGRYGYTF
>TRBJ1-6|TRBV19
CASSSSGQYNSPLHF
>TRBJ1-5|TRBV6-5
CASSSRGFSNQPQHF
>TRBJ1-4|TRBV5-5
CASSSTGGAGSEKLFF
>TRBJ2-3|TRBV7-3
CASSSKRGATDTQYF
>TRBJ1-5|TRBV20-1
CSASYGGVNQPQHF
>TRBJ2-3|TRBV9
CASSAEGAGATDTQYF
>TRBJ2-7|TRBV5-1
CASRISLSYEQYF
>TRBJ1-4|TRBV10-1
CASSEGSAGNEKLFF
>TRBJ2-2|TRBV3-1
CASSSGQGINTGELFF
>TRBJ2-7|TRBV6-6
CASSGLAGSYEQYF
>TRBJ2-7|TRBV27
CASSHSSSYEQYF
>TRBJ1-1|TRBV5-6
CASSHSGRGPGSTEAFF
>TRBJ2-1|TRBV28
CASNPGGQYNEQFF
>TRBJ2-5|TRBV9
CASYTRGQGETQYF
>TRBJ2-4|TRBV20-1
CSASKNIQYF
>TRBJ2-7|TRBV6-6
CASRKDRGEQYF
>TRBJ2-7|TRBV6-5
CASSPGTKGYEQYF
>TRBJ1-1|TRBV5-1
CASSPQGAAEAFF
>TRBJ2-1|TRBV5-5
CASSLVAQIGYNEQFF
>TRBJ2-2|TRBV7-6
CASSLKRGNTGELFF
>TRBJ1-2|TRBV20-1
CSARGFGNGGYTF
>TRBJ1-2|TRBV7-8
CASSLDIYGYTF
>TRBJ1-1|TRBV12-3/TRBV12-4
CASSSTGGIVTEAFF
>TRBJ2-1|TRBV20-1
CSARLAGYNEQFF
>TRBJ2-7|TRBV9
CASSVGGGQGVEQYF
>TRBJ2-7|TRBV6-1
CASSEWGQGAYEQYF
>TRBJ1-5|TRBV4-1
CASSEREGSGNQPQHF
>TRBJ1-2|TRBV7-9
CASSSAPAGYGYTF
>TRBJ1-3|TRBV4-3
CASSPTRLGNTIYF
>TRBJ1-6|TRBV12-3/TRBV12-4
CASSLTGRSPLHF
>TRBJ2-3|TRBV19
CASSIVSILGADTQYF
>TRBJ2-2|TRBV29-1
CSVEVGRTGTGELFF
>TRBJ2-4|TRBV7-2
CASSLVPGGAKNIQYF
>TRBJ1-1|TRBV2
CASLINTEAFF
>TRBJ2-2|TRBV7-2
CASGYSWQGGELFF
>TRBJ1-6|TRBV2
CASTGTPIGSPLHF
>TRBJ1-1|TRBV4-1
CASSLFPDSRNTEAFF
>TRBJ2-1|TRBV5-4
CASSPYGLAYNEQFF
>TRBJ2-3|TRBV10-2
CASGDRGETTDTQYF
>TRBJ1-2|TRBV6-1
CASSEAAGQTYGYTF
>TRBJ2-3|TRBV10-3
CAISGSDTQYF
>TRBJ2-7|TRBV6-6
CASRTPTSYEQYF
>TRBJ2-5|TRBV7-9
CASSFSAVSETQYF
>TRBJ2-7|TRBV10-3
CAISEVAGLSYEQYF
>TRBJ2-7|TRBV19
CASSLGPGVYEQYF
>TRBJ2-2|TRBV9
CASSVEGGPSNTGELFF
>TRBJ2-5|TRBV20-1
CSARLGAGHSPQETQYF
>TRBJ1-1|TRBV18
CASSRSKGSETEAFF
>TRBJ2-3|TRBV7-8
CASILISGTPDTQYF
>TRBJ2-5|TRBV20-1
CSAQTDQQETQYF
>TRBJ1-2|TRBV19
CASSISVYGYTF